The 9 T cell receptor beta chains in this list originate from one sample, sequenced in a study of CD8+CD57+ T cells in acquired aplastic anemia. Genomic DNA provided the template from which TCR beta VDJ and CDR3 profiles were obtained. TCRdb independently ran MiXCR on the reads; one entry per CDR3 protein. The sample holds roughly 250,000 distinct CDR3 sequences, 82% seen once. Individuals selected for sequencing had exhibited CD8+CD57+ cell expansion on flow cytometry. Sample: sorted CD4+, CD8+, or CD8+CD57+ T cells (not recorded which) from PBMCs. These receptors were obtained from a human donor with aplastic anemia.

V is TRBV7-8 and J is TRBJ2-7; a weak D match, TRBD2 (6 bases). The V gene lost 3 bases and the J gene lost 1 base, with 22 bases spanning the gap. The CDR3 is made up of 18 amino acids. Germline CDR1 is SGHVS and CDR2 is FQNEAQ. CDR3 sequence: CASSFQGGGKAHSYEQYV. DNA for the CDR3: TGTGCCAGCAGCTTTCAGGGAGGCGGGAAAGCGCATTCCTACGAGCAGTACGTC.

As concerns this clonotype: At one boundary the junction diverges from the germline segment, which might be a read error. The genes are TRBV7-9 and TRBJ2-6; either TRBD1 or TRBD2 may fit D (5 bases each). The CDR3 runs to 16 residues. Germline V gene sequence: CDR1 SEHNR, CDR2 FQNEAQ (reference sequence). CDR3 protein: CASSWAGRYGANVLTF. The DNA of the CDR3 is TGTGCCAGCAGCTGGGCGGGTAGGTACGGGGCTAACGTCCTGACTTTC.

The CDR3 nucleotides read TGTGCCAGCAGCGGAGCTGGGAAAGTTCAGTACTTC. Its protein is CASSGAGKVQYF. J is TRBJ2-4 and V is TRBV11-3, with D unresolved. Trimming shortened V by 5 bases and J by 11 bases, and 13 bases separated the two germline ends. Germline V gene lookup returns CDR1 SGHNT and CDR2 YENEEA. The CDR3 covers 12 residues. Full variable domain (rest looked up from reference TRBV11-3 and TRBJ2-4): EAGVVQSPRYKIIEKKQPVAFWCNPISGHNTLYWYLQNLGQGPELLIRYENEEAVDDSQLPKDRFSAERLKGVDSTLKIQPAELGDSAVYLCASSGAGKVQYFGAGTRLSVL.

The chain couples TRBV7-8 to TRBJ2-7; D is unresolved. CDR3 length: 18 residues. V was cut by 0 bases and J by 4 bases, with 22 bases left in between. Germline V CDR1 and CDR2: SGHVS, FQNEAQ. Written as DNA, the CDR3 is TGTGCCAGCAGCTTAGCGCGAGACGGCGCAACCCTGTATTACGAGCAGTACGTC. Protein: CASSLARDGATLYYEQYV.

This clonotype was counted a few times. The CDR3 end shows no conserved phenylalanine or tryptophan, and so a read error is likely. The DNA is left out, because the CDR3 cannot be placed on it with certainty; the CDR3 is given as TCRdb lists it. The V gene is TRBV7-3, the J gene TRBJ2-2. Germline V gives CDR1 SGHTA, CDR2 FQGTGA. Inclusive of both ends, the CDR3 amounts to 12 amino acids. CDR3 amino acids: CASSLVPGELSQ.

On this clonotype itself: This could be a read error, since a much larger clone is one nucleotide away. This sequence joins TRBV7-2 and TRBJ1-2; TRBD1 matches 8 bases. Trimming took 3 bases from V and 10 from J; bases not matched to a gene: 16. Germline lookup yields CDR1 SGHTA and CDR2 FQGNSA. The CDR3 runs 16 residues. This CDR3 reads CASSLAGGADDGYYTF. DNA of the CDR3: TGTGCCAGCAGCTTGGCAGGGGGCGCCGACGATGGCTACTACACCTTC.

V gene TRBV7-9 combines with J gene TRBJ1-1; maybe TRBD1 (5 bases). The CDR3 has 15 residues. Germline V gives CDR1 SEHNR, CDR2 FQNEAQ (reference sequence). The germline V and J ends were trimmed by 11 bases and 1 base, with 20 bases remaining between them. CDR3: CAGHWDLAANTEAFF. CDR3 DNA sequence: TGTGCCGGACACTGGGATCTGGCAGCGAACACTGAAGCTTTCTTT.

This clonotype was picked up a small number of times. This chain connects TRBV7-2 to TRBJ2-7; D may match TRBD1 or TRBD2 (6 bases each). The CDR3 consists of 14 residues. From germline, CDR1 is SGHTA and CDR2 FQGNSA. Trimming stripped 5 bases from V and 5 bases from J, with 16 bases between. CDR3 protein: CASSPLQRGDEQYF. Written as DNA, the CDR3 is TGTGCCAGCAGCCCATTACAGAGGGGGGACGAGCAGTACTTC. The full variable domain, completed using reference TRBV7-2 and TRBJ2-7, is GAGVSQSPSNKVTEKGKDVELRCDPISGHTALYWYRQSLGQGLEFLIYFQGNSAPDKSGLPSDRFSAERTGGSVSTLTIQRTQQEDSAVYLCASSPLQRGDEQYFGPGTRLTVT.

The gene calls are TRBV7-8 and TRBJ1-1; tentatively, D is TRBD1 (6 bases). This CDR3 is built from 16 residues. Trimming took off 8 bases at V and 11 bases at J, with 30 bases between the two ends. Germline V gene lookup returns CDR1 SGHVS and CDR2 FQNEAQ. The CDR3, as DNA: TGTGCCAGCGGGGACGGGGGCACAGAAACGCAGACTGTTGCTTTCTTT. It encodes CASGDGGTETQTVAFF.